This T cell receptor beta chain was identified in a study of T cells in tuberculosis. Study results and limitations: GEM motif frequencies gave roughly 65% accuracy; the GMM repertoire gave roughly 90%. Shorter CDR3-alpha in active tuberculosis partly drove smaller distances. GMM-specific TCRs were nearer to active tuberculosis alpha repertoires, suggesting expansion.

Each clinical donor contributed on average approximately 90,000 T cells from unsorted cryopreserved PBMC. Sequencing used immunoSEQ multiplex PCR; TCRdb keeps in-frame clones, though not all of them. This table has roughly 28,000 clones, roughly 93% appearing once. On this clone itself: Its target is not known.

Germline V gene lookup returns CDR1 MDHEN and CDR2 SYDVKM. The ends lost 3 bases at V and 2 bases at J; junction bases unmatched: 6. This CDR3 is 15 amino acids long. The sequenced sample consisted of PBMCs. The chain carries TRBV28 and TRBJ2-7; 8 bases align to TRBD2. The sequence derives from a donor aged 10 to 29 with latent tuberculosis or without tuberculosis infection. Written as DNA, the CDR3 is TGTGCCAGCAGTTTCCCCTCGGGAGGGACCTACGAGCAGTACTTC. It encodes CASSFPSGGTYEQYF.